The 25 T cell receptor beta chains given below trace back to one sample, sequenced in a study of chemoradiotherapy in HPV16-positive cancers. The protocol was immunoSEQ multiplex PCR, while the TCRdb copy is restricted to in-frame clones and leaves out a portion. The profile covers 9,500 to 15,000 clones, with 55% to 65% appearing a single time and roughly 20% taken by the ten largest. The sample here was taken from a patient who underwent chemoradiotherapy. The receptors were gathered from a human donor with HPV-associated anogenital cancer.

The rearrangement joins TRBV2 to TRBJ1-3; D may be TRBD1 (6 bases). Germline loops: CDR1 SNHLY, CDR2 FYNNEI. The CDR3 runs to 16 residues. V was trimmed by 6 bases and J by 0 bases, leaving 15 bases between them. In DNA, the CDR3 is TGTGCCAGCAGCCCTCGACAGGTGAACTCTGGAAACACCATATATTTT. Protein sequence: CASSPRQVNSGNTIYF.

The chain employs TRBV14 and TRBJ1-2; D call uncertain. Germline V lookup: CDR1 SGHDN, CDR2 FVKESK. Trimming pared 10 bases from V and 6 bases from J, leaving 18 bases between. The CDR3 has 13 residues. CDR3 sequence: CATASGRLNGYTF. CDR3 DNA sequence: TGTGCCACCGCCAGTGGAAGGCTGAATGGCTACACCTTC.

The rearrangement uses TRBV13 and TRBJ1-1; D gene unclear. Trimming shortened V by 3 bases and J by 2 bases, and 10 bases separated the two germline ends. The length of the CDR3 is 14 residues. The germline V gene has CDR1 PRHDT and CDR2 FYEKMQ (reference sequence). CDR3 residues: CASSLASGNTEAFF. In DNA, the CDR3 is TGTGCCAGCAGCTTGGCCAGCGGAAACACTGAAGCTTTCTTT.

The gene calls are TRBV27 and TRBJ2-7; 7 bases line up with TRBD1. CDR3 size: 14 residues. J was trimmed by 0 bases and V by 3 bases; bases with no gene match: 2. CDR1 is MNHEY and CDR2 is SMNVEV in the germline V gene (reference sequence). The CDR3 nucleotides are TGTGCCAGCAGTTTCACAGGGGTCTCCTACGAGCAGTACTTC. Encoded protein: CASSFTGVSYEQYF.

This chain links TRBV6-6 with TRBJ1-3, with no clear D. This CDR3 comprises 16 residues. Germline-derived CDR1 and CDR2 are MNHNY and SVGAGI (reference sequence). Trimming removed 4 bases from V and 0 bases from J, with 13 bases in between. CDR3: CASSSRRFSSGNTIYF. The CDR3 coding sequence is TGTGCCAGCAGTTCCAGGCGATTTAGCTCTGGAAACACCATATATTTT.

The chain recombines TRBV6-1 with TRBJ2-7; maybe TRBD1 (5 bases). The germline V gene has CDR1 MNHNS and CDR2 SASEGT. The CDR3 extends over 14 amino acids. Trimming took off 1 base at V and 0 bases at J, with 7 bases between the two ends. The CDR3 protein is CASSEGDSSYEQYF. CDR3 coding DNA: TGTGCCAGCAGTGAAGGTGACAGCTCCTACGAGCAGTACTTC.

The chain uses TRBV9 and TRBJ2-6; D possibly uses TRBD1 or TRBD2 (5 bases each). The CDR3 spans 18 residues. Germline lookup yields CDR1 SGDLS and CDR2 YYNGEE. Trimming cost V 3 bases and J 0 bases, with 16 bases left between them. In DNA, the CDR3 is TGTGCCAGCAGCGCCCCGGGACGCCGGTACTCTGGGGCCAACGTCCTGACTTTC. The encoded protein is CASSAPGRRYSGANVLTF.

J is TRBJ2-5 and V is TRBV6-6, with 13 bases identical to TRBD2. Looked up from germline, CDR1 is MNHNY and CDR2 is SVGAGI (reference sequence). This CDR3 spans 15 amino acids. J lost 5 bases, V lost 7 bases, and 7 bases had no gene match. The CDR3 nucleotides read TGTGCCAGCACCCCGGGACTAGCGGGGCCGGAGACCCAGTACTTC. It encodes CASTPGLAGPETQYF.

The gene calls are TRBV19 and TRBJ1-2; no clear D. The CDR3 runs 14 residues. Trimming took off 5 bases at V and 0 bases at J, with 10 bases between the two ends. Germline CDR1 reads LNHDA; CDR2 reads SQIVND (reference sequence). The CDR3 is CASSLQRTNYGYTF. As DNA, the CDR3 is TGTGCCAGTAGTCTCCAAAGAACTAACTATGGCTACACCTTC.

The chain has TRBV6-1 and TRBJ2-5; TRBD1 or TRBD2 may be the D gene (5 bases each). The germline V and J ends were trimmed by 3 bases and 2 bases, with 10 bases remaining between them. Per the germline V gene, CDR1 is MNHNS and CDR2 is SASEGT. This CDR3 has 14 amino acids. In nucleotides, the CDR3 is TGTGCCAGCAGTGACCCAGGGAGACAAGAGACCCAGTACTTC. Its translation is CASSDPGRQETQYF.

The V call is TRBV7-9, the J call TRBJ1-1; 7 bases agree with TRBD1. CDR1 and CDR2 (germline): SEHNR, FQNEAQ (reference sequence). J lost 0 bases, V lost 7 bases, and 8 bases had no gene match. CDR3 size: 15 residues. CDR3 bases: TGTGCCAGCACTCCGCGAGGGGGCTTGAACACTGAAGCTTTCTTT. Amino acid sequence: CASTPRGGLNTEAFF.

The sample holds a few counts of this clone. V and J are TRBV19 and TRBJ1-1; 9 bases line up with TRBD1. The CDR3 covers 15 residues. Germline values: CDR1 LNHDA, CDR2 SQIVND (reference sequence). The ends lost 0 bases at V and 7 bases at J; junction bases unmatched: 6. The CDR3 bases are TGTGCCAGTAGTATAGATCAGGGACAGGGCCGTGAAGCTTTCTTT. Protein sequence: CASSIDQGQGREAFF.

J is TRBJ2-7 and V is TRBV9; TRBD1 matches 8 bases. V lost 0 bases to trimming and J lost 3 bases; unmatched junction nucleotides: 5. CDR3 length: 15 residues. Germline-derived CDR1 and CDR2 are SGDLS and YYNGEE. CDR3 loop: CASSVGPQGGYEQYF. CDR3 DNA sequence: TGTGCCAGCAGCGTAGGCCCACAGGGGGGCTACGAGCAGTACTTC. Drawing the rest from reference TRBV9 and TRBJ2-7, the complete variable domain is DSGVTQTPKHLITATGQRVTLRCSPRSGDLSVYWYQQSLDQGLQFLIQYYNGEERAKGNILERFSAQQFPDLHSELNLSSLELGDSALYFCASSVGPQGGYEQYFGPGTRLTVT.

CDR3 sequence reads: CASSGVAGFLETQYF. CDR3 nucleotides: TGTGCCAGTAGTGGGGTAGCGGGGTTTTTAGAGACCCAGTACTTC. The chain couples TRBV19 to TRBJ2-5; 8 positions match TRBD2. This CDR3 region has 15 residues. Germline-derived CDR1 and CDR2 are LNHDA and SQIVND (reference sequence). With 5 bases clipped from V and 4 bases from J, the junction kept 9 bases outside the gene matches.

This chain connects TRBV7-6 to TRBJ1-4; D gene uncertain. The CDR3 runs 14 residues. Germline values: CDR1 SGHVS, CDR2 FNYEAQ. V was cut by 3 bases and J by 0 bases, with 5 bases left in between. CDR3 in amino acids: CASSFGTTNEKLFF. The CDR3, as DNA: TGTGCCAGCAGCTTCGGGACAACTAATGAAAAACTGTTTTTT. Filled out from reference TRBV7-6 and TRBJ1-4, the complete variable domain reads GAGVSQSPRYKVTKRGQDVALRCDPISGHVSLYWYRQALGQGPEFLTYFNYEAQQDKSGLPNDRFSAERPEGSISTLTIQRTEQRDSAMYRCASSFGTTNEKLFFGSGTQLSVL.

This clone turned up a few times. The V call is TRBV23-1, the J call TRBJ1-2; the D is unclear. Being an ORF, TRBV23-1 has a function that is uncertain. The CDR3 covers 15 residues. V lost 7 bases to trimming and J lost 4 bases, with 19 bases between them. CDR3 sequence: CASTYRPSAGYGYTF. The DNA of the CDR3 is TGCGCCAGCACCTACCGACCTTCGGCGGGCTATGGCTACACCTTC.

The rearrangement links TRBV2 to TRBJ2-5; 11 nucleotides line up with TRBD1. This CDR3 has 15 residues. Germline CDR1 reads SNHLY; CDR2 reads FYNNEI. J was trimmed by 0 bases and V by 4 bases; bases with no gene match: 1. CDR3: CASSGDRGNQETQYF. Here the CDR3 DNA reads TGTGCCAGCAGTGGGGACAGGGGGAACCAAGAGACCCAGTACTTC.

The CDR3, as DNA: TGTGCCAGCTCACCACCCTTTAGGGGGGTCAATGAGCAGTTCTTC. Protein: CASSPPFRGVNEQFF. The chain couples TRBV18 to TRBJ2-1, with D perhaps being TRBD1 or TRBD2 (6 bases each). Trimming took 0 bases from V and 6 from J, leaving 12 bases between them. Germline CDR1 is KGHSH and CDR2 is LQKENI. The CDR3 is 15 residues long.

The rearrangement links TRBV2 to TRBJ2-7; the D is unclear. Germline CDR1 is SNHLY and CDR2 is FYNNEI. The CDR3 has 11 residues. The V gene lost 7 bases and the J gene lost 6 bases, with 10 bases spanning the gap. CDR3: CASNPLIEQYF. The CDR3 DNA reads as TGTGCCAGCAATCCCTTGATCGAGCAGTACTTC.

The chain recombines TRBV7-9 with TRBJ2-7; 7 bases line up with TRBD2. V shed 7 bases, J shed 5 bases, and the junction held 11 bases outside the gene matches. CDR1 SEHNR and CDR2 FQNEAQ come from the germline V gene (reference sequence). This CDR3 spans 14 amino acids. CDR3 DNA: TGTGCCAGCAATTCCTGGGGGGGAACGGACGAGCAGTACTTC. This gives the protein CASNSWGGTDEQYF.

This sequence joins TRBV28 and TRBJ1-2, with 11 bases matching TRBD1. Germline V CDR1 and CDR2: MDHEN, SYDVKM. Trimming removed 6 bases from V and 5 bases from J; junction bases left unmatched: 5. This CDR3 has 14 amino acids. Written as DNA, the CDR3 is TGTGCCAGCAGACGGACAGGGGGCGGATATGGCTACACCTTC. This gives the protein CASRRTGGGYGYTF.

This clone was observed a single time. This chain uses TRBV29-1 with TRBJ2-7, with 7 nucleotides matching TRBD2. The germline CDR1 and CDR2 sequences are SQVTM and ANQGSEA. The CDR3 covers 13 residues. Germline trimming cut 7 bases from V and 0 bases from J; bases unmatched to any gene: 6. The CDR3 spells CSALRDYSYEQYF. DNA for the CDR3: TGCAGCGCTTTACGGGACTACTCCTACGAGCAGTACTTC.

The chain uses TRBV7-8 and TRBJ1-5; weak D call: TRBD1 (5 bases). There are 15 residues in the CDR3. CDR1 is SGHVS and CDR2 is FQNEAQ in the germline V gene. V was trimmed by 2 bases and J by 9 bases, leaving 17 bases between them. The CDR3 DNA reads TGTGCCAGCAGCTTATCAGATACTACCCAGGGGCCCCAGCATTTT. It encodes CASSLSDTTQGPQHF. Full variable domain (remainder filled in from reference TRBV7-8 and TRBJ1-5): GAGVSQSPRYKVAKRGQDVALRCDPISGHVSLFWYQQALGQGPEFLTYFQNEAQLDKSGLPSDRFFAERPEGSVSTLKIQRTQQEDSAVYLCASSLSDTTQGPQHFGDGTRLSIL.

In this sample, this clone turned up once. The chain recombines TRBV29-1 with TRBJ2-1; possibly TRBD1 for D (5 bases). This CDR3 comprises 14 residues. Germline V lookup: CDR1 SQVTM, CDR2 ANQGSEA. Trimming shortened V by 0 bases and J by 9 bases, and 15 bases separated the two germline ends. The CDR3 region is CSVEDQRVQGEQFF. In DNA form, the CDR3 reads TGCAGCGTTGAAGATCAGAGAGTTCAGGGTGAGCAGTTCTTC.

This chain links TRBV10-3 with TRBJ2-2; a possible D gene is TRBD2 (5 bases). Germline values: CDR1 ENHRY, CDR2 SYGVKD. The CDR3 contains 15 residues. V shed 11 bases and J shed 0 bases, with 16 bases lying between them. The CDR3 nucleotides read TGTGCCGCAAGGCCGGGGAACGCGAACACCGGGGAGCTGTTTTTT. Translation: CAARPGNANTGELFF.